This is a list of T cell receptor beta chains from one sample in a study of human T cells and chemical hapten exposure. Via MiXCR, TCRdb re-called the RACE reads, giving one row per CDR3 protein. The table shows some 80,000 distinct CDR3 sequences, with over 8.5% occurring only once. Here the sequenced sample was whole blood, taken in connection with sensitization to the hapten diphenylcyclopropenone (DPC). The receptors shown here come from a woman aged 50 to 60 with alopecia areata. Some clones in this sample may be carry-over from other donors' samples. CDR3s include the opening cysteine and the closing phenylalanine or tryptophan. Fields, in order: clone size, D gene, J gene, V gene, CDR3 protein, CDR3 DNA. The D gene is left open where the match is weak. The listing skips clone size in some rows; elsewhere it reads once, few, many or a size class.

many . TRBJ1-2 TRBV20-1 CSAIFTGGGYGYTF TGCAGTGCTATCTTTACAGGAGGAGGCTATGGCTACACCTTC
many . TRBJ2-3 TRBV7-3 CASSLRPALTDTQYF TGTGCCAGCAGCCTCCGACCAGCCCTCACAGATACGCAGTATTTT
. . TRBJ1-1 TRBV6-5 CASSSTFGGLNTEAFF TGTGCCAGCAGTTCCACCTTCGGAGGACTTAACACTGAAGCTTTCTTT
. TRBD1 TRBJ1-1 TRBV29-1 CTIQGDPNTEAFF TGCACCATCCAGGGGGACCCGAACACTGAAGCTTTCTTT
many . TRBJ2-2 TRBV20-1 CSAPRGGNTGELFF TGCAGTGCCCCCCGCGGCGGGAACACCGGGGAGCTGTTTTTT
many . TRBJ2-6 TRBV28 CASKFRVGGGSGANVLTF TGTGCCAGCAAGTTTAGGGTGGGAGGAGGCTCTGGGGCCAACGTCCTGACTTTC
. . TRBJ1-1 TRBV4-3 CASSHNAATNTEAFF TGCGCCAGCAGCCATAACGCAGCGACGAACACTGAAGCTTTCTTT
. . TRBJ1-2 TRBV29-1 CNVEAIGGYTF TGCAACGTTGAAGCAATCGGTGGCTACACCTTC
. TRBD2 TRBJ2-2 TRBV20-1 CSARGRLAGFSGELFF TGCAGTGCTAGAGGGCGACTAGCTGGTTTTAGCGGGGAGCTGTTTTTT
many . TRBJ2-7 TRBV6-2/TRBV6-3 CASSQSLEAHEQYF TGTGCCAGCAGTCAAAGTTTGGAAGCCCACGAGCAGTACTTC
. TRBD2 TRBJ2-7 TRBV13 CASSPLGLATYEQYF TGTGCCAGCAGCCCCCTTGGACTAGCGACCTACGAGCAGTACTTC
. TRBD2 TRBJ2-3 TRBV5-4 CASSLGLAGVDAGSDTQYF TGTGCCAGCAGCTTGGGACTAGCGGGAGTGGATGCGGGGTCAGATACGCAGTATTTT
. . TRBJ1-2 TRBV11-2 CASSLERYYGYTF TGTGCCAGCAGCTTAGAAAGATACTATGGCTACACCTTC
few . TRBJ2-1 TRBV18 CASSHQDYEQFF TGTGCCAGCTCCCACCAGGACTATGAGCAGTTCTTC
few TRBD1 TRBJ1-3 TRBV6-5 CASSYSRFVDRGSGNTIYF TGTGCCAGCAGTTACTCGAGATTTGTGGACAGGGGATCTGGAAACACCATATATTTT
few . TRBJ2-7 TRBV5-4 CASSSSLNRTSYEQYF TGTGCCAGCAGCTCATCCCTGAACCGTACTTCCTACGAGCAGTACTTC
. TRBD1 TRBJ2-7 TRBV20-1 CSAIRDRGGEQYF TGCAGTGCTATTCGGGACAGGGGAGGCGAGCAGTACTTC
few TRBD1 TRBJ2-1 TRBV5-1 CASSLAGTGGSNNEQFF TGCGCCAGCAGCTTGGCCGGTACAGGGGGATCTAACAATGAGCAGTTCTTC
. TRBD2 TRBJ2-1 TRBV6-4 CATRGLAGGRQFF TGTGCCACCAGGGGACTAGCGGGAGGGAGGCAGTTCTTC
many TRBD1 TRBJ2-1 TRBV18 CASSLRPGQTQGNEQFF TGTGCCAGCTCACTAAGGCCGGGACAGACACAGGGAAATGAGCAGTTCTTC
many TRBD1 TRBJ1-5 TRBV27 CASSIRGKNQPQHF TGTGCCAGCAGTATCAGGGGGAAAAATCAGCCCCAGCATTTT
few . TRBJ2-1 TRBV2 CASSERAGPLTNEQFF TGTGCCAGCAGTGAACGTGCAGGGCCGCTCACCAATGAGCAGTTCTTC
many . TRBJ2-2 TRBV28 CASSPVGTGKAGELFF TGTGCCAGCAGCCCGGTCGGGACTGGGAAGGCCGGGGAGCTGTTTTTT
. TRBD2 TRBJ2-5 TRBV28 CASSLVLLAGEEETQYF TGTGCCAGCAGTTTGGTTCTACTAGCGGGAGAGGAAGAGACCCAGTACTTC
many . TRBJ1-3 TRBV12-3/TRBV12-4 CASRKTATGNTIYF TGTGCCAGCAGGAAGACAGCGACTGGAAACACCATATATTTT
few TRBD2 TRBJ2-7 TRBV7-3 CASSLGSGYSYEQYF TGTGCCAGCAGCTTAGGTAGCGGGTACTCCTACGAGCAGTACTTC
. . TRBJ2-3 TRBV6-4 CASSKGPGTDTQYF TGTGCCAGCAGCAAGGGGCCAGGGACAGATACGCAGTATTTT
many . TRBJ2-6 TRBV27 CASSLYGAGANVLTF TGTGCCAGCAGTTTGTACGGGGCCGGGGCCAACGTCCTGACTTTC
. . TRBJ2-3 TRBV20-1 CSARIVRGRSDTQYF TGCAGTGCCAGAATTGTCCGGGGGAGGTCAGATACGCAGTATTTT
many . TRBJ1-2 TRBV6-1 CASSERQGGGYTF TGTGCCAGCAGTGAAAGGCAGGGAGGCGGCTACACCTTC
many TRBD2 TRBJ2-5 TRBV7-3 CASSLTGTSGGAKTQYF TGTGCCAGCAGCCTAACCGGGACTAGCGGGGGGGCGAAGACCCAGTACTTC
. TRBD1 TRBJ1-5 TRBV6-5 CASSLLRDRGSNQPQHF TGTGCCAGCAGCTTACTCCGGGACAGGGGGAGCAATCAGCCCCAGCATTTT
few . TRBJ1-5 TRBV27 CASSPPGFGSNQPQHF TGTGCCAGCAGCCCTCCAGGGTTTGGAAGCAATCAGCCCCAGCATTTT
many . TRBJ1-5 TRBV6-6 CASSYGGYQPQHF TGTGCCAGCAGTTACGGGGGATATCAGCCCCAGCATTTT
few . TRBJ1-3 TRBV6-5 CASRPQPYSGNTIYF TGTGCCAGCAGACCACAGCCATACTCTGGAAACACCATATATTTT
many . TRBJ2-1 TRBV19 CASSIGGVGYNEQFF TGTGCCAGTAGTATAGGGGGGGTCGGATACAATGAGCAGTTCTTC
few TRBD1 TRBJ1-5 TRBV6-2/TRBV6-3 CASSYVAGGYQPQHF TGTGCCAGCAGTTACGTCGCAGGGGGGTATCAGCCCCAGCATTTT
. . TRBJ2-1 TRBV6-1 CASSGAKGTYNEQFF TGTGCCAGCAGCGGGGCCAAAGGGACATACAATGAGCAGTTCTTC
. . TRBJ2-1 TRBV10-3 CAISEIESYNEQFF TGTGCCATCAGTGAAATCGAGTCCTACAATGAGCAGTTCTTC
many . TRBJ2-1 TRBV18 CASSPKGDEQFF TGTGCCAGCTCACCAAAAGGGGATGAGCAGTTCTTC
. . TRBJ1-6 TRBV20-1 CSADRTNSPLHF TGCAGTGCAGATAGGACCAATTCACCCCTCCACTTT
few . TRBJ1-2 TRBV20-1 CSAPGRLGGYTF TGCAGTGCCCCCGGGCGCCTAGGGGGCTACACCTTC
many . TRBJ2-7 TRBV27 CASSTHGGNEQYF TGTGCCAGCAGTACCCACGGCGGGAACGAGCAGTACTTC
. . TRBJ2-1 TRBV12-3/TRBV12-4 CASRGLSNEQFF TGTGCCAGCAGGGGACTGTCGAATGAGCAGTTCTTC
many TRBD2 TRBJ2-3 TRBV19 CASRPPGLATDTQYF TGTGCCAGTAGGCCCCCGGGACTAGCCACAGATACGCAGTATTTT
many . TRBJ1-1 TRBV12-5 CASGLGDSRAEAFF TGTGCTAGTGGTTTAGGGGACTCGAGGGCTGAAGCTTTCTTT
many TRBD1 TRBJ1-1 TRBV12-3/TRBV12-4 CASSRDSLLSEAFF TGTGCCAGCAGTAGGGACAGCCTTTTGTCTGAAGCTTTCTTT
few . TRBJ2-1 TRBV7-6 CASSLLLTYNEQFF TGTGCCAGCAGCTTACTTCTTACCTACAATGAGCAGTTCTTC
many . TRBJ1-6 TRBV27 CASSSRDTLNSPLHF TGTGCCAGCAGTTCACGGGACACCCTAAATTCACCCCTCCACTTT
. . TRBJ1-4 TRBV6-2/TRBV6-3 CASSSGQYGNEKLFF TGTGCCAGCAGTTCCGGACAGTACGGCAATGAAAAACTGTTTTTT